A single sample is the source of the 27 T cell receptor beta chains below, sequenced in a study of response to subunit inactivated influenza vaccine. TCRdb recomputed calls from the RT-PCR reads with MiXCR, one row per CDR3 protein. In the table there are 150,000 or so distinct CDR3 sequences, roughly 10% of which are singletons. This specimen consisted of non-naive T cells sorted from PBMCs, obtained roughly 45 days after vaccination. The origin of the receptors is a man in his fifties who received an inactivated influenza vaccine.

A few counts support this clonotype. The chain has TRBV4-1 and TRBJ2-5, with D perhaps matching TRBD1 (6 bases). Germline CDR1 reads MGHRA; CDR2 reads YSYEKL. V lost 5 bases to trimming and J lost 5 bases, with 15 bases between them. This CDR3 spans 14 amino acids. CDR3 DNA sequence: TGCGCCAGCAGCGACCCAGGGGTGGGGGAGACCCAGTACTTC. This gives the protein CASSDPGVGETQYF.

This clonotype has only one observation. DNA for the CDR3: TGTGCCAGCAGCGAAGCAACCGGGACAGGGGTTTCCACAGATACGCAGTATTTT. It translates to CASSEATGTGVSTDTQYF. The chain joins TRBV9 to TRBJ2-3, with 10 bases identical to TRBD1. The CDR3 is 18 residues long. Germline values: CDR1 SGDLS, CDR2 YYNGEE. Trimming cost V 3 bases and J 2 bases; bases outside gene matches: 12.

This clonotype was counted a few times. The chain employs TRBV6-2 or TRBV6-3 and TRBJ2-1; D possibly corresponds to TRBD2 (6 bases). This CDR3 comprises 17 residues. Germline V gene lookup returns CDR1 MNHEY and CDR2 SVGEGT. Trimming cost V 2 bases and J 0 bases, with 14 bases left between them. CDR3 sequence (DNA): TGTGCCAGCAGTTACCTAGACGGAGGGATCTCCTACAATGAGCAGTTCTTC. Amino acids: CASSYLDGGISYNEQFF.

J is TRBJ1-2 and V is TRBV4-3, with D perhaps TRBD1 (6 bases). Per germline, CDR1 LGHNA and CDR2 YSLEER. This CDR3 comprises 16 residues. The V end was cut by 4 bases, the J end by 0 bases, with 15 bases between. The CDR3 region is CASSRSRTDTNYGYTF. CDR3 in DNA: TGCGCCAGCAGCCGTTCCAGGACAGACACTAACTATGGCTACACCTTC.

In this sample, this clonotype turned up many times. In DNA form, the CDR3 reads TGTGCCAGCAGTCTCCGAGGGGGCCTTATAGGAAAACTGTTTTTT. Translation gives CASSLRGGLIGKLFF. This chain connects TRBV28 to TRBJ1-4; TRBD1 matches at 7 bases. CDR3 length equals 15 residues. Germline CDR1 MDHEN, CDR2 SYDVKM. The J segment lost 10 bases and the V segment lost 5 bases, leaving 13 bases of the junction unmatched.

This clonotype has at least ten counts. The chain combines TRBV20-1 with TRBJ1-2; TRBD1 matches at 10 bases. The germline CDR1 and CDR2 sequences are DFQATT and SNEGSKA (reference sequence). The V segment lost 6 bases and the J segment 4 bases; nucleotides outside the gene matches: 5. The CDR3 is 13 amino acids. The CDR3 coding sequence is TGCAGTGCGGGGGACAGGGGAGGCTATGGCTACACCTTC. Amino acids: CSAGDRGGYGYTF.

This clonotype was counted ten times or more. The J gene is TRBJ2-4, the V gene TRBV15; 10 bases align to TRBD2. CDR1 and CDR2 from the germline V gene are LNHNV and YYDKDF (reference sequence). V was pared by 0 bases and J by 9 bases, with 11 bases of the junction left unmatched. This CDR3 is 17 amino acids long. The CDR3 here is CATSRDGLAGEASIQYF. The CDR3, as DNA: TGTGCCACCAGCAGAGATGGGCTAGCGGGAGAAGCTAGCATTCAGTACTTC.

This clonotype was found a few times. The rearrangement links TRBV5-1 to TRBJ2-7; tentative D call: TRBD2 (7 bases). The V end lost 4 bases, the J end lost 5 bases, and 16 bases lay between the germline ends. Germline loops: CDR1 SGHRS, CDR2 YFSETQ. The CDR3 runs 14 residues. The CDR3 DNA sequence: TGCGCCAGCAGCCCCAGGGCGGGGGCTGACGAGCAGTACTTC. This codes for CASSPRAGADEQYF. The entire variable domain, with the rest obtained from reference TRBV5-1 and TRBJ2-7, is as follows: KAGVTQTPRYLIKTRGQQVTLSCSPISGHRSVSWYQQTPGQGLQFLFEYFSETQRNKGNFPGRFSGRQFSNSRSEMNVSTLELGDSALYLCASSPRAGADEQYFGPGTRLTVT.

This clonotype was seen a handful of times. The CDR3 DNA reads TGTGCCAGCAGTTGGCTGGAAGCTAACTATGGCTACACCTTC. As protein: CASSWLEANYGYTF. The gene calls are TRBV6-5 and TRBJ1-2, with D hard to call. This CDR3 contains 14 residues. Germline V CDR1 and CDR2: MNHEY, SVGAGI. V was shortened by 4 bases and J by 0 bases, with 9 bases between the two germline ends.

This clonotype has just a few counts. V gene TRBV24-1 combines with J gene TRBJ2-1, with 7 bases matching TRBD1. After removal of 5 bases from V and 11 bases from J, the junction contained 8 bases not matched to a gene. Germline V CDR1 and CDR2: KGHDR, SFDVKD. The CDR3 extends over 13 amino acids. CDR3 sequence: CATSASGTAQQFF. Here the CDR3 DNA reads TGTGCCACCAGTGCATCAGGGACAGCTCAGCAGTTCTTC.

This clonotype was seen more than once but under ten times. The chain combines TRBV4-1 with TRBJ2-6; tentatively, D is TRBD1 (7 bases). CDR1 MGHRA and CDR2 YSYEKL come from the germline V gene. This CDR3 region has 22 residues. V was pared by 1 base and J by 1 base, with 26 bases between. The CDR3 is CASSQGRGLVEWSLSGANVLTF. CDR3 nucleotide sequence: TGCGCCAGCAGCCAAGGGAGGGGGCTGGTAGAATGGAGCTTATCTGGGGCCAACGTCCTGACTTTC.

This clonotype was observed a few times. The chain recombines TRBV2 with TRBJ2-1; 16 bases map to TRBD2. Germline CDR1 reads SNHLY; CDR2 reads FYNNEI. CDR3 size: 19 residues. The CDR3 here is CTCSSGTSGRARSYNEQFF. CDR3 coding DNA: TGTACCTGCAGTTCAGGGACTAGCGGGAGGGCCAGGTCCTACAATGAGCAGTTCTTC.

This clonotype was observed many times. The chain carries TRBV15 and TRBJ1-5; 8 positions match TRBD1. V dropped 1 base and J dropped 6; count of bases not matched to a gene: 5. This CDR3 contains 15 residues. Germline loops: CDR1 LNHNV, CDR2 YYDKDF (reference sequence). CDR3 in amino acids: CATSRALTGAQPQHF. CDR3 DNA: TGTGCCACCAGCAGAGCGCTGACAGGGGCTCAGCCCCAGCATTTT.

The chain has TRBV20-1 and TRBJ1-2; the D is unclear. Germline lookup yields CDR1 DFQATT and CDR2 SNEGSKA (reference sequence). V was trimmed by 0 bases and J by 8 bases, leaving 16 bases between them. This CDR3 has 14 amino acids. The CDR3 loop is CSARDGKGPSGYTF. CDR3 bases: TGCAGTGCTAGAGATGGGAAGGGTCCGAGCGGCTACACCTTC.

J is TRBJ1-6 and V is TRBV28; 7 bases map to TRBD1. V dropped 7 bases and J dropped 14; count of bases not matched to a gene: 14. Per germline, CDR1 MDHEN and CDR2 SYDVKM. The CDR3 has 14 residues. The CDR3 DNA reads TGTGCCAGCACTCCGGACAGGTCAGGTTCGGCCCTCCACTTT. Translating gives CASTPDRSGSALHF.

This clonotype was observed a few times. This chain joins TRBV18 and TRBJ2-5; D is perhaps TRBD1 (6 bases). Trimming left V 6 bases short and J 4 bases short, with 15 bases between. Looked up from germline, CDR1 is KGHSH and CDR2 is LQKENI. The CDR3 is 14 amino acids. The CDR3 sequence: CASSPNTGRETQYF. Written as DNA, the CDR3 is TGTGCCAGCTCGCCAAACACAGGGAGAGAGACCCAGTACTTC.

This clonotype was observed many times. J is TRBJ2-3 and V is TRBV6-1, with TRBD1 identical over 7 bases. After removal of 8 bases from V and 1 base from J, the junction contained 3 bases not matched to a gene. Germline CDR1 is MNHNS and CDR2 is SASEGT. The CDR3 length is 13 residues. The CDR3 loop is CASDRDGTDTQYF. The CDR3, as DNA: TGTGCCAGCGACAGGGACGGCACAGATACGCAGTATTTT.

This clonotype showed up many times. In nucleotides, the CDR3 is TGTGCCATCAGTGAGAGGGACGGGACATTTAATCAGCCCCAGCATTTT. Translated: CAISERDGTFNQPQHF. This sequence joins TRBV10-3 and TRBJ1-5; D may be TRBD1 (6 bases). Germline assignment: CDR1 ENHRY and CDR2 SYGVKD. The CDR3 sequence is 16 residues long. Trimming took off 2 bases at V and 4 bases at J, with 15 bases between the two ends.

CDR3 sequence: CASSRTSGRGNIQYF. The CDR3 coding sequence is TGTGCCAGCAGTCGGACTAGCGGGAGAGGAAACATTCAGTACTTC. V usage is TRBV6-1 and J usage is TRBJ2-4; 13 positions match TRBD2. V was pared by 5 bases and J by 6 bases, with 4 bases of the junction left unmatched. Germline assignment: CDR1 MNHNS and CDR2 SASEGT. The CDR3 length is 15 residues.

CDR3 residues: CASSGQARTVGTIYF. CDR3 nucleotides: TGTGCCAGCAGTGGACAGGCCCGAACTGTTGGGACCATATATTTT. The chain recombines TRBV28 with TRBJ1-3; TRBD1 matches 7 bases. Germline assignment: CDR1 MDHEN and CDR2 SYDVKM. The V gene end was trimmed by 5 bases and the J gene end by 10 bases; junction bases not matched to a gene: 14. CDR3 length equals 15 residues.

This clonotype was seen more than once but under ten times. The chain is built from TRBV20-1 and TRBJ2-7, with 7 bases aligning to TRBD1. V shed 1 base, J shed 5 bases, and the junction held 14 bases outside the gene matches. There are 16 residues in the CDR3. Germline CDR1 is DFQATT and CDR2 is SNEGSKA (reference sequence). The CDR3: CSARGDPGQQTHEQYF. The CDR3 bases are TGCAGTGCTAGAGGGGACCCGGGACAGCAAACACACGAGCAGTACTTC.

This clonotype was seen only a few times. The V call is TRBV7-8, the J call TRBJ2-7; 7 nucleotides agree with TRBD1. J gave up 6 bases and V 4 bases, and 6 bases lay outside the gene matches. Germline V gene sequence: CDR1 SGHVS, CDR2 FQNEAQ. CDR3 length: 13 amino acids. The CDR3 DNA follows: TGTGCCAGCAGCTCCAGACAGGGCGGCGAGCAGTACTTC. Protein product: CASSSRQGGEQYF.

This clonotype was seen repeatedly, ten times or more. The chain employs TRBV4-3 and TRBJ2-2; 8 bases fit TRBD1. Trimming cost V 4 bases and J 4 bases; bases outside gene matches: 8. This CDR3 region has 16 residues. Looked up from germline, CDR1 is LGHNA and CDR2 is YSLEER. The CDR3 is CASSRDRTGTTGELFF. In nucleotides, the CDR3 is TGCGCCAGCAGCCGCGACCGGACAGGGACCACCGGGGAGCTGTTTTTT.

This clonotype has just a few counts. The chain joins TRBV7-6 to TRBJ1-3; the match to TRBD1 covers 7 bases. Losses at the gene ends were 1 base for V and 1 base for J; bases not matched to a gene: 7. CDR1 is SGHVS and CDR2 is FNYEAQ in the germline V gene. The CDR3 loop spans 17 amino acids. CDR3 region: CASSLVGTATSGNTIYF. DNA for the CDR3: TGTGCCAGCAGCTTAGTGGGGACAGCTACGTCTGGAAACACCATATATTTT.

This clonotype was counted many times. The genes are TRBV12-3 or TRBV12-4 and TRBJ2-7; TRBD1 is a possible D gene (6 bases). Trimming left V 3 bases short and J 3 bases short, with 15 bases between. The CDR3 sequence is 15 residues long. The CDR3 region is CASSFRQASFYEQYF. CDR3 sequence (DNA): TGTGCCAGCAGTTTCCGACAGGCCTCCTTCTACGAGCAGTACTTC.

This clonotype was detected many times. The chain is built from TRBV11-2 and TRBJ2-3, with TRBD2 identical over 8 bases. The CDR3 loop spans 14 amino acids. The trim removed 5 bases at V and 7 bases at J, leaving 8 bases unmatched. Germline V gene lookup returns CDR1 SGHAT and CDR2 FQNNGV. In nucleotides, the CDR3 is TGTGCCAGCAGCACGACTAGCGCCTCCTATACGCAGTATTTT. Encoded protein: CASSTTSASYTQYF.

In its sample, this clonotype was seen many times. CDR3 coding DNA: TGTGCCAGCAAAATGGGCGGGGGTTACAATGAGCAGTTCTTC. It yields the protein CASKMGGGYNEQFF. This sequence joins TRBV7-9 and TRBJ2-1; TRBD2 aligns across 7 bases. This CDR3 is 14 amino acids long. The germline V gene encodes CDR1 SEHNR and CDR2 FQNEAQ (reference sequence). V gave up 7 bases and J gave up 4 bases; unmatched junction bases: 7.